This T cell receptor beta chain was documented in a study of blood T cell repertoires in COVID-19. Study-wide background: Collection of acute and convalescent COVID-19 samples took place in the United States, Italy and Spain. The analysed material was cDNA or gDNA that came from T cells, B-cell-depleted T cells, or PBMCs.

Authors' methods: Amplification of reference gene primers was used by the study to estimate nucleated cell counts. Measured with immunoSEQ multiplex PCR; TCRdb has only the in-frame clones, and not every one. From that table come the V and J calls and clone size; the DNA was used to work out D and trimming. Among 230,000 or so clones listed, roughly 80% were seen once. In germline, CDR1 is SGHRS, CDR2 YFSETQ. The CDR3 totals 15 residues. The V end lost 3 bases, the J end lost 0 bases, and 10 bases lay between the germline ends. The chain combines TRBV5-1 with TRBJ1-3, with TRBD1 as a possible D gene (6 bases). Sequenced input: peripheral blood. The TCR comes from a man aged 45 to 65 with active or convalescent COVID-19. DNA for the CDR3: TGCGCCAGCAGCTCCCTGACAGGCTCTGGAAACACCATATATTTT. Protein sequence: CASSSLTGSGNTIYF.